These 13 T cell receptor beta chains came from one sample sequenced in a study of T-cell reconstitution after alpha-beta-depleted transplantation in children. A TCRbeta library incorporating unique molecular identifiers was prepared. TCRdb independently ran MiXCR on the PCR reads; one entry per CDR3 protein. The table shows 500,000 to 750,000 distinct CDR3 sequences, with roughly 27% occurring only once. The sequencing here drew on PBMCs, taken before TCRalphabeta/CD19-depleted stem cell transplant. Receptors originate from a boy under two years old with Wiskott-Aldrich syndrome, due to receive a stem cell transplant.

The V call is TRBV20-1, the J call TRBJ2-2; 8 bases match TRBD2. Germline V CDR1 and CDR2: DFQATT, SNEGSKA (reference sequence). The CDR3 runs to 14 residues. V lost 5 bases, J lost 1 base, and 3 bases stayed unmatched. CDR3 amino acids: CSARTSLNTGELFF. CDR3 bases: TGCAGTGCTCGGACTAGCTTGAACACCGGGGAGCTGTTTTTT.

The chain carries TRBV6-2 or TRBV6-3 and TRBJ2-7; 10 nucleotides align to TRBD1. Germline V gives CDR1 MNHEY, CDR2 SVGEGT. Unmatched junction bases numbered 10, after V lost 6 bases and J lost 2 bases. The CDR3 loop spans 16 amino acids. CDR3 sequence: CASSKSIGQGAYEQYF. Here the CDR3 DNA reads TGTGCCAGCAGCAAATCTATAGGACAGGGGGCCTACGAGCAGTACTTC.

In its sample, this clonotype was seen a few times. The V and J genes are TRBV5-4 and TRBJ1-1; no clear D. This CDR3 region has 14 residues. Germline CDR1 is SGHNT and CDR2 is YYREEE (reference sequence). Deletions cut 3 bases from V and 1 base from J, with 10 bases between. CDR3 sequence: CASSSGYANTEAFF. In nucleotides, the CDR3 is TGTGCCAGCAGCTCGGGGTATGCGAACACTGAAGCTTTCTTT. Variable domain in full (rest from reference TRBV5-4 and TRBJ1-1): ETGVTQSPTHLIKTRGQQVTLRCSSQSGHNTVSWYQQALGQGPQFIFQYYREEENGRGNFPPRFSGLQFPNYSSELNVNALELDDSALYLCASSSGYANTEAFFGQGTRLTVV.

This clonotype has only a few counts. The V and J genes are TRBV5-1 and TRBJ1-1; D is unclear. The CDR3 length is 18 residues. CDR1 SGHRS and CDR2 YFSETQ come from the germline V gene. Trimming took 4 bases from V and 4 from J, leaving 26 bases between them. CDR3 DNA sequence: TGCGCCAGCAGCCCGGTGATTTACATTGGAAGGATTCGCACTGAAGCTTTCTTT. Protein product: CASSPVIYIGRIRTEAFF.

Ten or more counts support this clonotype. This rearrangement joins TRBV20-1 to TRBJ2-7; maybe TRBD1 (6 bases). V was shortened by 6 bases and J by 3 bases, with 15 bases between the two germline ends. Germline loops: CDR1 DFQATT, CDR2 SNEGSKA (reference sequence). CDR3 length equals 13 residues. As DNA, the CDR3 is TGCAGTGCATCGACAGGATTATACTACGAGCAGTACTTC. Residues: CSASTGLYYEQYF.

This chain links TRBV12-3 or TRBV12-4 with TRBJ1-2, with 7 bases that match TRBD1. J gave up 8 bases and V 1 base, and 4 bases lay outside the gene matches. This CDR3 has 13 amino acids. The CDR3 region has the DNA TGTGCCAGCAGTTTAGTGAGGGGGCAAGGCTACACCTTC. Translating gives CASSLVRGQGYTF.

The gene calls are TRBV20-1 and TRBJ1-1; 7 bases match TRBD1. The CDR3 spans 12 residues. V lost 3 bases, J lost 8 bases, and 6 bases stayed unmatched. Germline V CDR1 and CDR2: DFQATT, SNEGSKA (reference sequence). DNA for the CDR3: TGCAGTGCTAGTACCAGGGGGGTGGAAGCTTTCTTT. Protein product: CSASTRGVEAFF.

The chain has TRBV20-1 and TRBJ2-5, with D unresolved. In germline, CDR1 is DFQATT, CDR2 SNEGSKA (reference sequence). The CDR3 consists of 14 residues. The V end lost 5 bases, the J end lost 5 bases, and 18 bases lay between the germline ends. The CDR3 loop is CSAFSWTAGETQYF. The CDR3 bases are TGCAGTGCTTTTAGTTGGACCGCCGGCGAGACCCAGTACTTC.

The chain couples TRBV20-1 to TRBJ1-2, with TRBD1 matching over 7 bases. The junction had 13 bases not matched to a gene; V was cut back by 3 bases and J by 0 bases. The CDR3 is made up of 17 amino acids. Germline CDR1 DFQATT, CDR2 SNEGSKA (reference sequence). The CDR3 protein is CSARGGQRTETNYGYTF. The CDR3 coding sequence is TGCAGTGCTAGGGGGGGACAGAGAACTGAAACTAACTATGGCTACACCTTC.

In this sample, this clonotype turned up a few times. The genes are TRBV5-1 and TRBJ2-1; D is uncertain. Germline lookup yields CDR1 SGHRS and CDR2 YFSETQ. V gave up 0 bases and J gave up 4 bases, with 8 bases separating them. The CDR3 has 14 amino acids. The CDR3 spells CASSLVDAYNEQFF. CDR3 sequence (DNA): TGCGCCAGCAGCTTGGTGGATGCTTACAATGAGCAGTTCTTC. Full variable domain (outside the CDR3, taken from reference TRBV5-1 and TRBJ2-1): KAGVTQTPRYLIKTRGQQVTLSCSPISGHRSVSWYQQTPGQGLQFLFEYFSETQRNKGNFPGRFSGRQFSNSRSEMNVSTLELGDSALYLCASSLVDAYNEQFFGPGTRLTVL.

This clonotype was seen a handful of times. This sequence joins TRBV28 and TRBJ1-2; 7 bases align to TRBD1. CDR1 and CDR2 from the germline V gene are MDHEN and SYDVKM. The CDR3 sequence is 14 residues long. Unmatched junction bases numbered 6, after V lost 6 bases and J lost 2 bases. Here the CDR3 reads CASRPRGRNYGYTF. The CDR3 bases are TGTGCCAGCAGACCCAGGGGGAGAAACTATGGCTACACCTTC.

V and J are TRBV5-1 and TRBJ2-7; a weak D match, TRBD1 (6 bases). This CDR3 has 11 residues. Per the germline V gene, CDR1 is SGHRS and CDR2 is YFSETQ. Trimming stripped 7 bases from V and 5 bases from J, with 10 bases between. The CDR3 bases are TGCGCCAGCGGGGGCAGGGACGAGCAGTACTTC. Translating gives CASGGRDEQYF. Based on the CDR3 plus reference TRBV5-1 and TRBJ2-7, the full variable domain is KAGVTQTPRYLIKTRGQQVTLSCSPISGHRSVSWYQQTPGQGLQFLFEYFSETQRNKGNFPGRFSGRQFSNSRSEMNVSTLELGDSALYLCASGGRDEQYFGPGTRLTVT.

V is TRBV7-2 and J is TRBJ2-5; TRBD2 aligns across 10 bases. V dropped 6 bases and J dropped 4; count of bases not matched to a gene: 8. This CDR3 is 15 amino acids long. Germline values: CDR1 SGHTA, CDR2 FQGNSA. The CDR3 DNA sequence: TGTGCCAGCAGTCCGCGGGCTAGCGGGGGAGAGACCCAGTACTTC. Amino acids: CASSPRASGGETQYF.